A selection of T cell receptor beta chains follows, all from one sample in a study of type 1 regulatory T cells. TCRdb ran MiXCR on the reads and lists one entry per CDR3 protein. The table includes roughly 20,000 distinct CDR3 sequences, 10% detected once. The sequenced sample consisted of CD4+ T cells, either the whole sample or a sorted fraction (not recorded which). These TCRs come from a human donor in good health. Both conserved end residues are part of each CDR3. D genes are given only for firm matches. Some rows mark clone size as missing; the rest say once, few, many or name a class of expanded clone.

DNA	CDR3	D	V	size	J
TGCAGTGCGTCCCTAGGGGGGGGCAAAAACATTCAGTACTTC	CSASLGGGKNIQYF	NA	TRBV20-1	NA	TRBJ2-4
TGTGCCAGCAGCCCGGGACTAGCGGGCACCGGGGAGCTGTTTTTT	CASSPGLAGTGELFF	TRBD2	TRBV7-2	few	TRBJ2-2
TGTGCCACCAGGATAGCGGGAGGGTCTTCCTACAATGAGCAGTTCTTC	CATRIAGGSSYNEQFF	TRBD2	TRBV15	few	TRBJ2-1
TGCAGTGCTAACAGGGGTACTAATGAAAAACTGTTTTTT	CSANRGTNEKLFF	TRBD1	TRBV20-1	NA	TRBJ1-4
TGTGCCAGCAGCTCTGGGGGCGACACCGGGGAGCTGTTTTTT	CASSSGGDTGELFF	NA	TRBV7-2	NA	TRBJ2-2
TGCGCCAGCAGCTTGAAATCGGATGTGGGGCAGTATTTT	CASSLKSDVGQYF	NA	TRBV5-1	many	TRBJ2-3
TGTGCCAGCGCCCCAGGGGCGCTCTGGACCCAGTACTTC	CASAPGALWTQYF	NA	TRBV6-2/TRBV6-3	medium-sized	TRBJ2-5
TGCGCCAGCAGCTTGGGTGGCGGCGGGAGTGGCTACGAGCAGTACTTC	CASSLGGGGSGYEQYF	TRBD2	TRBV5-1	few	TRBJ2-7
TGTGCCGAAACCGACCACTCGGAGGAGACCCAGTACTTC	CAETDHSEETQYF	NA	TRBV7-2	few	TRBJ2-5
TGTGCCAGCAGGTGGGGTAACAATGAGCAGTTCTTC	CASRWGNNEQFF	NA	TRBV3-1	many	TRBJ2-1
TGTGCCAGCAGCCAAGATCTGACACCTCAAAACATTCAGTACTTC	CASSQDLTPQNIQYF	NA	TRBV4-2	many	TRBJ2-4